This T cell receptor (beta chain) was recovered during a study of shared clonotypes between healthy human individuals. Study-level findings and limits: Represented diversity (both genetic and exposure-history) was limited by the small number of donors. Clonotype sharing among donors, it was expected, would be affected by sequencing depth. All-four-donor shared clonotypes had higher generation probabilities than non-shared clonotypes did.

Sequencing was at deep level. Repertoires were generated with immunoSEQ multiplex PCR, while TCRdb's copy carries only in-frame clones and drops some. In the table there are roughly 1.4 million clones, approximately 98.5% of which are singletons. To note about this clone: Its specificity is unknown.

The junction had 3 bases not matched to a gene; V was cut back by 6 bases and J by 3 bases. The CDR3 totals 13 residues. CDR1 and CDR2 from the germline V gene are MNHNS and SASEGT. The chain couples TRBV6-1 to TRBJ1-1, with 8 bases matching TRBD1. Sequences were obtained from naive CD4+ T cells sorted from blood. As to subset: CD45RA+ positively selected. The source of this sequence is a man aged 25 to 40 in good health. The DNA of the CDR3 is TGTGCCAGCAGGAGACAGGGGTACACTGAAGCTTTCTTT. This translates into CASRRQGYTEAFF.